This TCR beta chain came from a study of cytomegalovirus exposure and HLA in healthy donors. Study-wide results and limits: More clonal expansion characterized HLA-associated TCR beta chains than equally common others in a later analysis. Some public TCRs appeared in many individuals, while most sequences were rare. Accurate prediction of HLA-A and HLA-B alleles (for most subjects) was reportedly achieved from TCR beta sequences.

PCR involved 60 Vbeta and 13 Jbeta primers. The method was immunoSEQ multiplex PCR; TCRdb's version includes in-frame clones alone and lacks a portion of them. The sample has some 98,000 clones; approximately 76% are singletons. CDR3 length: 12 residues. Trimming took 7 bases from V and 6 from J; bases not matched to a gene: 6. Germline CDR1 and CDR2: MDHEN and SYDVKM. Remarks on this clone: The antigen is not known.

The chain recombines TRBV28 with TRBJ2-7; 7 bases map to TRBD1. The sample comprised PBMCs. The sequence was collected from a man aged 35-49 years in good health and CMV-seronegative. In DNA form, the CDR3 reads TGTGCCAGCAACTTTGGACAGGCCGAGCAGTACTTC. This translates into CASNFGQAEQYF.